Sequencing of this TCR beta chain was carried out in a study of T cell responses to AZD1222 COVID-19 vaccine. Study results and caveats: The breadth and depth of Spike-specific TCRs increased once two AZD1222 doses had been given. CD4 TCRs associated with vaccination spanned spike, dominating at 160-218 and 743-854. Nearly half of the spike-specific TCRs reportedly recognize variant regions that carry no mutations.

Details on this clone: The antigen remains undetermined.

V gave up 3 bases and J gave up 4 bases, with 11 bases separating them. There are 14 residues in the CDR3. Germline V gene data show CDR1 as SGHRS and CDR2 as YFSETQ. Second-dose intervals near 4 or 12 weeks were combined. Assay used: immunoSEQ multiplex PCR; TCRdb lists only in-frame clones, some missing. The profile shows 85,000 to 130,000 clones, 90% of them singletons. V is TRBV5-1 and J is TRBJ1-5; the D gene is possibly TRBD1 (6 bases). The clonotype was recovered from an adult who received the AZD1222 COVID-19 vaccine. The sequencing here drew on peripheral blood, taken 28 days after the second AZD1222 dose. In DNA form, the CDR3 reads TGCGCCAGCAGCTCCGGACAGACTAATCAGCCCCAGCATTTT. Translated, it gives CASSSGQTNQPQHF.